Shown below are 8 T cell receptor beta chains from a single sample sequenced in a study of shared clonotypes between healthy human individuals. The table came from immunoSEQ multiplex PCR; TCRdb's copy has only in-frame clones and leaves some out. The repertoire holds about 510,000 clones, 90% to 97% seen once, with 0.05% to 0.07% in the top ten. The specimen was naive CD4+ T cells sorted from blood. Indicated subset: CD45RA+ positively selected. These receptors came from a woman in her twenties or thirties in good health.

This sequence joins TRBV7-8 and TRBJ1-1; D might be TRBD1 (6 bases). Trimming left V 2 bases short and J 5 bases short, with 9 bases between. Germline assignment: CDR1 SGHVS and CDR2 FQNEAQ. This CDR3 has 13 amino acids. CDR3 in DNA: TGTGCCAGCAGCTTAACAGGGCGTACTGAAGCTTTCTTT. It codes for CASSLTGRTEAFF. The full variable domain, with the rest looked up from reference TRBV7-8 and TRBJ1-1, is GAGVSQSPRYKVAKRGQDVALRCDPISGHVSLFWYQQALGQGPEFLTYFQNEAQLDKSGLPSDRFFAERPEGSVSTLKIQRTQQEDSAVYLCASSLTGRTEAFFGQGTRLTVV.

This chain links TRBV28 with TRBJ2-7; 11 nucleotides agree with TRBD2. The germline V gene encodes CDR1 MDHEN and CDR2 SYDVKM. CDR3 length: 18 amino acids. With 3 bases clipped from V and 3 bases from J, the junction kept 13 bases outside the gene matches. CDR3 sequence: CASSFGPSGRYYLYEQYF. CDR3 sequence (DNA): TGTGCCAGCAGTTTTGGCCCTAGCGGGAGGTATTATCTCTACGAGCAGTACTTC.

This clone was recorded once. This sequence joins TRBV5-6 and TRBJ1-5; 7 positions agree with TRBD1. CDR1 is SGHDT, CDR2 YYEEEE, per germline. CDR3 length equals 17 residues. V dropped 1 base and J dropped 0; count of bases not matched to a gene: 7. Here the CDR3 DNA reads TGTGCCAGCAGCTTGTACAGGGGATTACTTAGCAATCAGCCCCAGCATTTT. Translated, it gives CASSLYRGLLSNQPQHF.

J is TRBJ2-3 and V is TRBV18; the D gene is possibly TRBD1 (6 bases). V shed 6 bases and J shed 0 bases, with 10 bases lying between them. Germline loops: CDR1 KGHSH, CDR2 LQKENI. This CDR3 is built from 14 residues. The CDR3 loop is CASSPTGSTDTQYF. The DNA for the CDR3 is TGTGCCAGCTCGCCGACAGGAAGCACAGATACGCAGTATTTT.

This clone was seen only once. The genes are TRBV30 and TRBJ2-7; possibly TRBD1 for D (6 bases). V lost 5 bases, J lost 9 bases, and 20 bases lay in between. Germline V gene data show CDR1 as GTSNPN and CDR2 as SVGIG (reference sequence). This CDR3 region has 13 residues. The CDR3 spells CAWDYGQGSRQYF. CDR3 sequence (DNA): TGTGCCTGGGACTATGGGCAGGGGAGTCGGCAGTACTTC.

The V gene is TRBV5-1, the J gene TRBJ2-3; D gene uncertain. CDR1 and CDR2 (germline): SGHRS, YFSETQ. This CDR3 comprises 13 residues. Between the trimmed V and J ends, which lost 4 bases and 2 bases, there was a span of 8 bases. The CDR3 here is CASSLTTTDTQYF. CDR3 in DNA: TGCGCCAGCAGCCTGACGACCACAGATACGCAGTATTTT.

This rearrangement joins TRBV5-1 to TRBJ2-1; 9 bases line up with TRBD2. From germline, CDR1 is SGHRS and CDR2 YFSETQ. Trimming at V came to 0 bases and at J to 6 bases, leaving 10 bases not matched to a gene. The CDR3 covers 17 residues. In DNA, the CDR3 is TGCGCCAGCAGCTTGGGAAAGACTAGCGGATCATCCAATGAGCAGTTCTTC. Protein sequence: CASSLGKTSGSSNEQFF.

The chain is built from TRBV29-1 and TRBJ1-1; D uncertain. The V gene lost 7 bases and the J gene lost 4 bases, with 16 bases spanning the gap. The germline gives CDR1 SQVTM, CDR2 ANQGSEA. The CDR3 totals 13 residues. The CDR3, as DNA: TGCAGCGCTCGGGTCCAGAGGACCACTGAAGCTTTCTTT. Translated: CSARVQRTTEAFF.